The present TCR beta chain was sequenced within a study of blood T cell repertoires in COVID-19. Study-wide context: The United States, Italy and Spain were the sources of the acute and convalescent COVID-19 samples. Sources were T cells, B-cell-depleted T cells, or PBMCs; the material itself was cDNA or gDNA.

This table comes from immunoSEQ multiplex PCR, and its TCRdb copy is limited to in-frame clones, with some not included. This table holds about 130,000 clones, 86% found once. The source material was peripheral blood. This receptor was obtained from a human donor in a cohort sampled during active COVID-19.

This CDR3 reads CASSLGQDFNQPQHF. CDR3 nucleotide sequence: TGTGCCAGCTCATTGGGACAGGACTTCAATCAGCCCCAGCATTTT. The chain recombines TRBV18 with TRBJ1-5; 8 bases align to TRBD1. This CDR3 spans 15 amino acids. Germline V gene lookup returns CDR1 KGHSH and CDR2 LQKENI. V lost 5 bases, J lost 3 bases, and 6 bases stayed unmatched.